The T cell receptor (beta chain) under discussion was sequenced for a study of monozygotic twins with inflammatory bowel disease. TCRdb reworked the 5' RACE reads into one entry per CDR3 protein, no DNA. The sample is made up of about 330,000 distinct CDR3 sequences, and the top ten hold around 2% of it. In germline, CDR1 is MGHRA, CDR2 YSYEKL. This CDR3 comprises 14 residues. This chain joins TRBV4-1 and TRBJ2-3. This sequence originates from a human donor with ulcerative colitis or Crohn's disease, or a healthy co-twin of an affected twin (not recorded which). The sequenced sample was blood. The CDR3 sequence is CASSQGVLPDTQYF.